This T cell receptor beta chain was profiled in a study of T cell changes during pregnancy in multiple sclerosis. The CDR3 loop spans 13 amino acids. With 4 bases removed from V and 5 bases from J, the gap between germline ends came to 12 bases. Germline V lookup: CDR1 SGHRS, CDR2 YFSETQ. The method was immunoSEQ multiplex PCR; TCRdb's version includes in-frame clones alone and lacks a portion of them. The table records approximately 35,000 clones, about 91% of them present only once. This clonotype was sampled from a female donor in good health, enrolled as a control in a pregnancy study. Sequenced here: CD4+ T cells from peripheral blood mononuclear cells, sampled in the third trimester of pregnancy. The chain uses TRBV5-1 and TRBJ2-5, with D perhaps TRBD2 (5 bases). CDR3 amino acids: CASSLGWEETQYF. The CDR3 bases are TGCGCCAGCAGCCTGGGGTGGGAGGAGACCCAGTACTTC.